This T cell receptor (beta chain) was recovered during a study of shared T cell receptors in the human thymus. From germline, CDR1 is MNHEY and CDR2 SMNVEV (reference sequence). V was pared by 3 bases and J by 5 bases, with 9 bases of the junction left unmatched. This CDR3 comprises 15 residues. Sequenced by immunoSEQ multiplex PCR; TCRdb stores in-frame clones only, minus some. The sample gives over 650,000 clones, over 75% of which show up once; over 0.008% is in the top ten. These data were also filed under a second study, of human thymus T cells.

V gene TRBV27 combines with J gene TRBJ2-5, with 7 bases that match TRBD1. The sequenced sample consisted of thymocytes. This TCR came from a boy younger than two with a congenital heart defect. CDR3 loop: CASSLRGGGGETQYF. The CDR3 DNA reads as TGTGCCAGCAGTTTGAGAGGGGGCGGTGGGGAGACCCAGTACTTC.